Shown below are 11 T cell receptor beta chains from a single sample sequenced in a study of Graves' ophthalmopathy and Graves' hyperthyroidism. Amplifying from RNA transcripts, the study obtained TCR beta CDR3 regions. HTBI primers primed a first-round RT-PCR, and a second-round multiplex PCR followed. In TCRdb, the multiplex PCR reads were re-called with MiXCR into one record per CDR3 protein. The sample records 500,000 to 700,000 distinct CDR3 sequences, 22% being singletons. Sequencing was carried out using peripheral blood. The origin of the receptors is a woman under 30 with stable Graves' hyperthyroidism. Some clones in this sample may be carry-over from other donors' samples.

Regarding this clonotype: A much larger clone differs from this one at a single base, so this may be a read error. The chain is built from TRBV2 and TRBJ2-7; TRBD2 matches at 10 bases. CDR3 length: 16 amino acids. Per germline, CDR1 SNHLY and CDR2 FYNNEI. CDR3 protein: CARSQGASGSGYEQYF. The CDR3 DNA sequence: TGTGCCCGCAGCCAGGGGGCTAGCGGGAGTGGATACGAGCAGTACTTC.

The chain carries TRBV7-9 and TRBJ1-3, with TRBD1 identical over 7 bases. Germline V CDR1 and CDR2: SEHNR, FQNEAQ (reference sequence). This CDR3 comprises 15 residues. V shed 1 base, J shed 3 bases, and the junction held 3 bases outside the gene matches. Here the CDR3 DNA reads TGTGCCAGCAGCTTAGGCGACAGGGATGGAAACACCATATATTTT. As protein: CASSLGDRDGNTIYF.

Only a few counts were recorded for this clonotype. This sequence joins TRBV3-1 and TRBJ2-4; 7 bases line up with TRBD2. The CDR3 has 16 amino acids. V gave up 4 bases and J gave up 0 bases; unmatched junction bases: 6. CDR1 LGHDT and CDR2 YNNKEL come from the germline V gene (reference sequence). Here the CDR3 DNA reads TGTGCCAGCAGCCGGGGGGGGGATCTAGCCAAAAACATTCAGTACTTC. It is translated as CASSRGGDLAKNIQYF. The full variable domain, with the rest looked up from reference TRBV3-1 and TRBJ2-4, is DTAVSQTPKYLVTQMGNDKSIKCEQNLGHDTMYWYKQDSKKFLKIMFSYNNKELIINETVPNRFSPKSPDKAHLNLHINSLELGDSAVYFCASSRGGDLAKNIQYFGAGTRLSVL.

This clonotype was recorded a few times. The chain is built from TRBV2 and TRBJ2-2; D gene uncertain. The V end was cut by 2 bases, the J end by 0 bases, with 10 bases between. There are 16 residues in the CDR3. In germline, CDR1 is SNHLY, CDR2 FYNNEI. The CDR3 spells CASSEMASSNTGELFF. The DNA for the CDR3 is TGTGCCAGCAGTGAAATGGCCAGCTCGAACACCGGGGAGCTGTTTTTT.

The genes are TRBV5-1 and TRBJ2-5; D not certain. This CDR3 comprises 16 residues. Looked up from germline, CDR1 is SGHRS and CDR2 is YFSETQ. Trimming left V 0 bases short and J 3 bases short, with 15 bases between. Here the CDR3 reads CASSLEGPIGEETQYF. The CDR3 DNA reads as TGCGCCAGCAGCTTGGAAGGACCCATCGGCGAAGAGACCCAGTACTTC. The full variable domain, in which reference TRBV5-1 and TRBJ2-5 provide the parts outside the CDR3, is KAGVTQTPRYLIKTRGQQVTLSCSPISGHRSVSWYQQTPGQGLQFLFEYFSETQRNKGNFPGRFSGRQFSNSRSEMNVSTLELGDSALYLCASSLEGPIGEETQYFGPGTRLLVL.

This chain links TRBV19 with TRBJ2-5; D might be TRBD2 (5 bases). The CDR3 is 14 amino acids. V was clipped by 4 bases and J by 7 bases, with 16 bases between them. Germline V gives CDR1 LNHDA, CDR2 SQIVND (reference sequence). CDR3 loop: CASSKHRRAGTQYF. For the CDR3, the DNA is TGTGCCAGTAGTAAACACAGACGGGCGGGGACCCAGTACTTC.

CDR3 loop: CASMDSLMEYNYGYTF. The CDR3 bases are TGTGCCAGCATGGACAGCCTAATGGAATATAACTATGGCTACACCTTC. The genes are TRBV12-3 or TRBV12-4 and TRBJ1-2; TRBD1 is a possible D gene (6 bases). The CDR3 is made up of 16 amino acids. Between the trimmed V and J ends, which lost 7 bases and 1 base, there was a span of 19 bases.

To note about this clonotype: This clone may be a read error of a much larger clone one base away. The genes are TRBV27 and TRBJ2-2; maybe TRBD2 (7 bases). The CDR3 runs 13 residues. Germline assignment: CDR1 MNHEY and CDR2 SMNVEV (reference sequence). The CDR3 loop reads CASSFGGGGELYF. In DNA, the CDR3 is TGTGCCAGCAGTTTTGGGGGGGGCGGGGAGCTGTATTTT.

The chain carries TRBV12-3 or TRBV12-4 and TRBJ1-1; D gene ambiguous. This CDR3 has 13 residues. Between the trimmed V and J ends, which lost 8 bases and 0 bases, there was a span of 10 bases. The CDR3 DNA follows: TGTGCCAGCCAGAAAAGGGTGAACACTGAAGCTTTCTTT. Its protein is CASQKRVNTEAFF.

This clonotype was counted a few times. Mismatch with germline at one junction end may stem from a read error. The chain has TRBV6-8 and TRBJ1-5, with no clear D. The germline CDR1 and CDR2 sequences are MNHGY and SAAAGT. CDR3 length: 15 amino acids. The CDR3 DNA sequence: TGTGCCAGCAGTGACTCGGGCCGACCAGGTCAGCCCCAGCATTTT. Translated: CASSDSGRPGQPQHF.

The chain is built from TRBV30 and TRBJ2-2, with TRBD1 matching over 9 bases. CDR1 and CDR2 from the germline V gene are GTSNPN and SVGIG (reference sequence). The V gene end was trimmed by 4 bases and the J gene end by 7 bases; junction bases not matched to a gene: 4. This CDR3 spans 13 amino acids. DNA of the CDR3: TGTGCCTGGAAGGGACAGGGTGTCGGGGAGCTGTTTTTT. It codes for CAWKGQGVGELFF.